A selection of T cell receptor beta chains follows, all from one sample in a study of blood T cell repertoires in COVID-19. The data were produced by immunoSEQ multiplex PCR, yet TCRdb's version contains in-frame clones alone and is incomplete. This table has roughly 220,000 clones, about 83% appearing once. Sequenced material: PBMCs or T cells enriched from blood (not recorded which). Source of these receptors: a woman between 40 and 50 years old who had recovered from COVID-19. CDR3s include the opening cysteine and the closing phenylalanine or tryptophan. The D gene is left open where the match is weak. A row's size may be missing; if present it is once, few, many or a size class.

d_call	v_call	j_call	clone_size	cdr3_nt	cdr3_aa
NA	TRBV10-3	TRBJ2-2	NA	TGTGCCATCAGTGAGACTAGCCCCGGGGAGCTGTTTTTT	CAISETSPGELFF
TRBD1	TRBV28	TRBJ1-1	NA	TGTGCCAGCAGGGTGGGACAGGCGAACACTGAAGCTTTCTTT	CASRVGQANTEAFF
NA	TRBV11-3	TRBJ1-5	NA	TGTGCCAGCAGCGTGGACAGCTATCAGCCCCAGCATTTT	CASSVDSYQPQHF
TRBD1	TRBV28	TRBJ1-6	NA	TGTGCCAGCAGTTTTTCAGGGGGCGTGGGTGATTCACCCCTCCACTTT	CASSFSGGVGDSPLHF
NA	TRBV30	TRBJ1-3	NA	TGTGCCTGGAGTGTATTTCAGTATCCTGGAAACACCATATATTTT	CAWSVFQYPGNTIYF
NA	TRBV27	TRBJ1-1	NA	TGTGCCAGCAGTTTTAACGAGGGAACTGAAGCTTTCTTT	CASSFNEGTEAFF
TRBD2	TRBV9	TRBJ2-1	NA	TGTGCCAGCAGCGTCGACATGACTAGCGGGAGTACCGATGAGCAGTTCTTC	CASSVDMTSGSTDEQFF
NA	TRBV6-5	TRBJ1-1	NA	TGTGCCAGCAGTTACCGCATAACAGGGAACACTGAAGCTTTCTTT	CASSYRITGNTEAFF
TRBD1	TRBV24-1	TRBJ2-7	NA	TGTGCCACCAGTGATTCCCGGACAGGGGGGATCTACGAGCAGTACTTC	CATSDSRTGGIYEQYF
NA	TRBV9	TRBJ1-4	NA	TGTGCCAGCAGCGTAGGTGGGGCCGAAAAACTGTTTTTT	CASSVGGAEKLFF
NA	TRBV2	TRBJ1-2	NA	TGTGCCAGCCCCAGCAGGGATTCGGACTATGGCTACACCTTC	CASPSRDSDYGYTF
NA	TRBV28	TRBJ1-1	NA	TGTGCCAGCAGTTCCCCATGGCAGGCCAAGACAATGAACACTGAAGCTTTCTTT	CASSSPWQAKTMNTEAFF
TRBD1	TRBV9	TRBJ1-1	NA	TGTGCCAGCAGCGCAGGACAGGGGGCGGGGAACACTGAAGCTTTCTTT	CASSAGQGAGNTEAFF
NA	TRBV6-5	TRBJ1-1	NA	TGTGCCAGCAGTTCCGGGAACACTGAAGCTTTCTTT	CASSSGNTEAFF
TRBD1	TRBV5-1	TRBJ1-1	NA	TGCGCCAGCAGCTGGCGATACGACAGGGGTCGAAGGAACGAAGTTGAAGCTTTCTTT	CASSWRYDRGRRNEVEAFF
NA	TRBV18	TRBJ1-4	NA	TGTGCCAGCTCAAAAGTTGGAGACGCTGCAACTAATGAAAAACTGTTTTTT	CASSKVGDAATNEKLFF
NA	TRBV28	TRBJ1-3	NA	TGTGCCAGCAGTAGGGGGACAGGAAACACCATATATTTT	CASSRGTGNTIYF
TRBD2	TRBV11-2	TRBJ2-3	once	TGTGCCAGCAGCTCATGGGGGAGGGGCACAGATACGCAGTATTTT	CASSSWGRGTDTQYF
NA	TRBV7-2	TRBJ1-3	NA	TGTGCCAGCCGGATACAGGCCGGTCTGGGCGGAAACACCATATATTTT	CASRIQAGLGGNTIYF
TRBD1	TRBV19	TRBJ1-1	NA	TGTGCCAGTCTTTCCGTCACAGGGGGCTACACTGAAGCTTTCTTT	CASLSVTGGYTEAFF
NA	TRBV19	TRBJ1-2	NA	TGTGCCAGTGCTTGGGGCAGGGCCAGGGGTGGCTACACCTTC	CASAWGRARGGYTF
NA	TRBV9	TRBJ2-5	NA	TGTGCCAGCAGCGTAGAGGTGGCGAGGGGGGAGACCCAGTACTTC	CASSVEVARGETQYF